What follows are 29 T cell receptor beta chains derived from one specimen sequenced in a study of T cell responses to AZD1222 COVID-19 vaccine. Sequencing was performed with immunoSEQ multiplex PCR; in TCRdb, only in-frame clones are kept and a portion is missing. The sample consists of approximately 100,000 clones, about 86% of them appearing once. Specimen: peripheral blood, collected on day 0 of AZD1222 vaccination. Receptors originate from an adult in good health.

The chain recombines TRBV5-5 with TRBJ1-5, with D maybe TRBD1 (5 bases). CDR3 size: 18 residues. Germline V gene sequence: CDR1 SGHKS, CDR2 YYEKEE (reference sequence). The V end lost 4 bases, the J end lost 0 bases, and 20 bases lay between the germline ends. The CDR3 DNA is TGTGCCAGCAGCCCGGGGGACGGGTTCGACTATAGCAATCAGCCCCAGCATTTT. Its protein is CASSPGDGFDYSNQPQHF.

This chain uses TRBV28 with TRBJ2-7, with 8 nucleotides matching TRBD1. With V trimmed by 6 bases and J by 3 bases, 10 bases remained unmatched. The germline V gene has CDR1 MDHEN and CDR2 SYDVKM. The CDR3 covers 15 residues. CDR3 bases: TGTGCCAGCAGCTCCGGGACAGGTTTTAACTACGAGCAGTACTTC. Translated, it gives CASSSGTGFNYEQYF.

This clone has only a few counts. The rearrangement links TRBV30 to TRBJ2-7, with 8 positions matching TRBD2. The CDR3 spans 17 residues. The V and J ends lost 4 bases and 1 base, in that order; junction bases with no gene match: 15. Per germline, CDR1 GTSNPN and CDR2 SVGIG (reference sequence). The CDR3 here is CAWTKTTPSGPSYEQYF. The CDR3 nucleotides are TGTGCCTGGACCAAAACAACGCCTAGCGGGCCTTCCTACGAGCAGTACTTC. Filled out from reference TRBV30 and TRBJ2-7, the complete variable domain reads SQTIHQWPATLVQPVGSPLSLECTVEGTSNPNLYWYRQAAGRGLQLLFYSVGIGQISSEVPQNLSASRPQDRQFILSSKKLLLSDSGFYLCAWTKTTPSGPSYEQYFGPGTRLTVT.

The V call is TRBV2, the J call TRBJ1-1; D possibly corresponds to TRBD1 (6 bases). V gave up 9 bases and J gave up 6 bases, with 17 bases separating them. This CDR3 comprises 13 residues. Looked up from germline, CDR1 is SNHLY and CDR2 is FYNNEI. The CDR3 nucleotides are TGTGCCAGTAGTACACAGGGTCTAGCTGAAGCTTTCTTT. The encoded protein is CASSTQGLAEAFF.

The V and J genes are TRBV11-3 and TRBJ2-7; 10 bases match TRBD2. The CDR3 sequence is 19 residues long. Germline V gene lookup returns CDR1 SGHNT and CDR2 YENEEA. V shed 4 bases, J shed 2 bases, and the junction held 17 bases outside the gene matches. This CDR3 is CASSYLFRTSGAYAYEQYF. DNA of the CDR3: TGTGCCAGCAGCTATCTATTTCGGACTAGCGGAGCATACGCCTACGAGCAGTACTTC.

The CDR3 bases are TGTGCCAGCAGTTCGAGGGGGAACAATCAGCCCCAGCATTTT. Translated, it gives CASSSRGNNQPQHF. The rearrangement joins TRBV27 to TRBJ1-5; D is possibly TRBD1 (6 bases). Trimming pared 4 bases from V and 3 bases from J, leaving 10 bases between. Germline V gives CDR1 MNHEY, CDR2 SMNVEV (reference sequence). The CDR3 is 14 amino acids.

The chain carries TRBV4-3 and TRBJ1-5, with 7 positions matching TRBD1. Germline trimming cut 0 bases from V and 0 bases from J; bases unmatched to any gene: 2. The germline V gene encodes CDR1 LGHNA and CDR2 YSLEER. The CDR3 spans 16 residues. The CDR3 region has the DNA TGCGCCAGCAGCCAAGATCGGACAGGTAGCAATCAGCCCCAGCATTTT. The encoded protein is CASSQDRTGSNQPQHF.

V gene TRBV5-1 combines with J gene TRBJ2-3; D is possibly TRBD1 (5 bases). Trimming shortened V by 1 base and J by 2 bases, and 17 bases separated the two germline ends. Per the germline V gene, CDR1 is SGHRS and CDR2 is YFSETQ. This CDR3 is built from 17 residues. The CDR3 spells CASSLIGLAGNTDTQYF. DNA of the CDR3: TGCGCCAGCAGCTTGATCGGCTTGGCAGGGAACACAGATACGCAGTATTTT.

The gene calls are TRBV4-3 and TRBJ2-2, with 7 positions matching TRBD2. Looked up from germline, CDR1 is LGHNA and CDR2 is YSLEER. The CDR3 runs to 15 residues. The V segment lost 3 bases and the J segment 3 bases; nucleotides outside the gene matches: 4. The CDR3 DNA follows: TGCGCCAGCAGCCAGTCTAGCGGATACACCGGGGAGCTGTTTTTT. It codes for CASSQSSGYTGELFF.

The rearrangement links TRBV11-2 to TRBJ2-5; 7 nucleotides agree with TRBD2. CDR3 length: 15 amino acids. The germline CDR1 and CDR2 sequences are SGHAT and FQNNGV. The J segment lost 5 bases and the V segment lost 1 base, leaving 7 bases of the junction unmatched. The CDR3: CASSLALTSYETQYF. The CDR3 DNA reads TGTGCCAGCAGCTTAGCTCTGACTAGCTATGAGACCCAGTACTTC.

This chain links TRBV25-1 with TRBJ2-7; a weak D match, TRBD2 (6 bases). The CDR3 spans 15 residues. The V end lost 3 bases, the J end lost 0 bases, and 12 bases lay between the germline ends. Germline values: CDR1 MGHDK, CDR2 SYGVNS. This chain's CDR3 is CASSDGSRSSYEQYF. The CDR3 nucleotides read TGTGCCAGCAGTGACGGGAGTAGGAGCTCCTACGAGCAGTACTTC.

This chain uses TRBV19 with TRBJ1-1, with TRBD1 matching 7 bases. CDR3 length equals 16 residues. The junction had 7 bases not matched to a gene; V was cut back by 3 bases and J by 0 bases. From germline, CDR1 is LNHDA and CDR2 SQIVND (reference sequence). The DNA of the CDR3 is TGTGCCAGTAGTATCGAGACAGGGAGTATGAACACTGAAGCTTTCTTT. Translating it yields CASSIETGSMNTEAFF.

The rearrangement links TRBV4-2 to TRBJ1-2; 8 bases match TRBD1. The ends lost 2 bases at V and 4 bases at J; junction bases unmatched: 3. The CDR3 consists of 14 residues. Germline V gene sequence: CDR1 LGHNA, CDR2 YNFKEQ. In nucleotides, the CDR3 is TGTGCCAGCAGCCAACCAGGGGGCGCCTATGGCTACACCTTC. Protein: CASSQPGGAYGYTF.

V is TRBV6-1 and J is TRBJ2-7; D gene uncertain. Per germline, CDR1 MNHNS and CDR2 SASEGT. This CDR3 spans 14 amino acids. V was shortened by 2 bases and J by 10 bases, with 18 bases between the two germline ends. The CDR3 region has the DNA TGTGCCAGCAGTGAAAATAACGTGGGCGGCGAACAGTACTTC. This sequence encodes CASSENNVGGEQYF.

In DNA, the CDR3 is TGTGCCAGCAGCTTAGAGGCTGGCTACGAGCAGTACTTC. Protein: CASSLEAGYEQYF. The V gene is TRBV7-9, the J gene TRBJ2-7; the D is unclear. The CDR3 spans 13 residues. Germline CDR1 SEHNR, CDR2 FQNEAQ (reference sequence). The V and J ends lost 1 base and 3 bases respectively, with 7 bases between them.

About this clone itself: This specimen includes other DNA sequences encoding the same CDR3. The chain recombines TRBV28 with TRBJ1-2; possible D gene TRBD1, 5 bases. The CDR3 runs to 12 residues. Trimming removed 2 bases at V and 4 bases at J, with 5 bases between. Germline values: CDR1 MDHEN, CDR2 SYDVKM. The CDR3 region has the DNA TGTGCCAGCAGTTTAAGGGGCTATGGCTACACCTTC. This translates into CASSLRGYGYTF.

This sequence joins TRBV12-3 or TRBV12-4 and TRBJ1-2, with D perhaps matching TRBD1 (5 bases). The CDR3 covers 13 residues. With 7 bases removed from V and 6 bases from J, the gap between germline ends came to 15 bases. CDR3 protein: CASTGRVTDGYTF. DNA for the CDR3: TGTGCCAGCACTGGCAGGGTGACGGATGGCTACACCTTC.

The chain uses TRBV2 and TRBJ1-5, with D perhaps matching TRBD1 (5 bases). CDR3 length equals 14 residues. Trimming stripped 7 bases from V and 0 bases from J, with 10 bases between. Germline V gene lookup returns CDR1 SNHLY and CDR2 FYNNEI. The CDR3 sequence: CASNQGLSNQPQHF. The DNA for the CDR3 is TGTGCCAGCAACCAGGGACTTAGCAATCAGCCCCAGCATTTT.

This clone was observed a single time. The chain joins TRBV7-2 to TRBJ1-5, with unresolved D. Germline V gene data show CDR1 as SGHTA and CDR2 as FQGNSA. V was shortened by 5 bases and J by 1 base, with 12 bases between the two germline ends. The length of the CDR3 is 15 residues. CDR3 sequence reads: CASSAGRSSNQPQHF. The CDR3 DNA reads TGTGCCAGCAGCGCGGGGAGAAGCAGCAATCAGCCCCAGCATTTT.

V gene TRBV28 combines with J gene TRBJ1-2; 7 positions match TRBD1. The CDR3 length is 13 residues. Germline V gives CDR1 MDHEN, CDR2 SYDVKM. With V trimmed by 6 bases and J by 3 bases, 4 bases remained unmatched. This chain's CDR3 is CASSNGQDYGYTF. The CDR3 DNA reads as TGTGCCAGCAGCAATGGACAGGACTATGGCTACACCTTC.

The chain is built from TRBV6-5 and TRBJ2-3; D unclear. Looked up from germline, CDR1 is MNHEY and CDR2 is SVGAGI. The ends were cut back, 0 bases at V and 5 bases at J, with 12 bases in the middle. This CDR3 spans 15 amino acids. In DNA, the CDR3 is TGTGCCAGCAGTTACTCGTCTGAGTTGGGAGATACGCAGTATTTT. Its protein product is CASSYSSELGDTQYF.

V is TRBV24-1 and J is TRBJ1-5; tentative D call: TRBD1 (6 bases). CDR3 length: 15 residues. CDR1 is KGHDR and CDR2 is SFDVKD in the germline V gene. Trimming stripped 4 bases from V and 3 bases from J, with 12 bases between. In nucleotides, the CDR3 is TGTGCCACCAGTGACTCAGGGGACCACAATCAGCCCCAGCATTTT. This codes for CATSDSGDHNQPQHF.

The genes are TRBV9 and TRBJ2-2, with D unclear. Germline loops: CDR1 SGDLS, CDR2 YYNGEE. This CDR3 region has 17 residues. V was trimmed by 5 bases and J by 6 bases, leaving 23 bases between them. In nucleotides, the CDR3 is TGTGCCAGCAGTACCCATGACGCAACCGGGCTCGCCGGGGAGCTGTTTTTT. This sequence encodes CASSTHDATGLAGELFF.

V and J are TRBV7-2 and TRBJ1-5; D uncertain. This CDR3 has 16 amino acids. The ends were cut back, 1 base at V and 0 bases at J, with 10 bases in the middle. CDR1 and CDR2 from the germline V gene are SGHTA and FQGNSA. The CDR3 DNA sequence: TGTGCCAGCAGCTTAGGACACCTGTATAGCAATCAGCCCCAGCATTTT. Translation gives CASSLGHLYSNQPQHF.

The V and J genes are TRBV6-1 and TRBJ1-2; possibly TRBD1 for D (5 bases). The CDR3 sequence is 14 residues long. Trimming cost V 3 bases and J 4 bases, with 12 bases left between them. Germline V gives CDR1 MNHNS, CDR2 SASEGT. The CDR3 DNA follows: TGTGCCAGCAGTGAGCGGGGGAGTAGCTATGGCTACACCTTC. Its translation is CASSERGSSYGYTF.

The rearrangement uses TRBV4-3 and TRBJ2-3; tentative D call: TRBD2 (6 bases). Trimming pared 1 base from V and 7 bases from J, leaving 21 bases between. The germline gives CDR1 LGHNA, CDR2 YSLEER. The CDR3 contains 17 residues. CDR3 residues: CASSQVATVVGGYTQYF. In DNA form, the CDR3 reads TGCGCCAGCAGCCAAGTCGCGACAGTAGTGGGGGGTTATACGCAGTATTTT.

The CDR3 coding sequence is TGCGCCAGCAGCTTGCTATCTCCACTTATCGCGAACACCGGGGAGCTGTTTTTT. This sequence encodes CASSLLSPLIANTGELFF. The rearrangement links TRBV5-1 to TRBJ2-2, with D unresolved. The V end was cut by 1 base, the J end by 0 bases, with 16 bases between. This CDR3 has 18 residues. CDR1 is SGHRS and CDR2 is YFSETQ in the germline V gene.

This chain connects TRBV7-8 to TRBJ1-1, with D perhaps TRBD1 (6 bases). Germline assignment: CDR1 SGHVS and CDR2 FQNEAQ. The CDR3 consists of 14 residues. V gave up 5 bases and J gave up 4 bases, with 14 bases separating them. The DNA for the CDR3 is TGTGCCAGCAGCCCCAACAGGGTTCGCACTGAAGCTTTCTTT. Translating gives CASSPNRVRTEAFF.

This clone was found a few times. V and J are TRBV30 and TRBJ1-1; D is uncertain. The germline CDR1 and CDR2 sequences are GTSNPN and SVGIG (reference sequence). Between the trimmed V and J ends, which lost 0 bases and 12 bases, there was a span of 11 bases. The CDR3 consists of 11 residues. CDR3 coding DNA: TGTGCCTGGAGTGTTCTGGGGTCGACTTTCTTT. This sequence encodes CAWSVLGSTFF. The full variable domain, completed using reference TRBV30 and TRBJ1-1, is SQTIHQWPATLVQPVGSPLSLECTVEGTSNPNLYWYRQAAGRGLQLLFYSVGIGQISSEVPQNLSASRPQDRQFILSSKKLLLSDSGFYLCAWSVLGSTFFGQGTRLTVV.